The next 8 T cell receptor beta chains were all read from a single sample in a study of regulatory T cells in long-lasting Graves disease. Time point of the sample: newly diagnosed GD, antithyroid drugs for less than 3 months. Construction of the TCR library relied on RNA isolated from PBMCs. Libraries of TCR beta came from iRepertoire HTBI primers plus Arm-PCR of CDR3 regions. Each CDR3 protein is one row after TCRdb ran MiXCR on the multiplex PCR reads. Of under 400,000 distinct CDR3 sequences in the sample, over 15% are singletons; the top ten hold 25% to 30%. These same data were also listed under a study on T cells in Graves' hyperthyroidism and ophthalmopathy.

The sequenced sample was peripheral blood mononuclear cells (PBMCs), obtained at new diagnosis, from a patient treated with antithyroid drugs. All receptors derive from a man aged 35-49 years with Graves disease.

A note on this clonotype: A far larger clone is only one base removed, so a read error is likely. The rearrangement uses TRBV11-2 and TRBJ2-3; 8 bases are shared with TRBD2. CDR3 size: 15 residues. Germline values: CDR1 SGHAT, CDR2 FQNNGV. CDR3 sequence reads: CASSTGLVIYNEQSF. CDR3 coding DNA: TGTGCCAGCAGCACGGGACTAGTGATCTACAATGAGCAGTCCTTC. The complete variable domain, with remaining parts taken from reference TRBV11-2 and TRBJ2-3, reads EAGVAQSPRYKIIEKRQSVAFWCNPISGHATLYWYQQILGQGPKLLIQFQNNGVVDDSQLPKDRFSAERLKGVDSTLKIQPAKLEDSAVYLCASSTGLVIYNEQSFGPGTRLTVL.

This clonotype was seen a few times. The chain uses TRBV13 and TRBJ2-7; 9 nucleotides agree with TRBD2. Germline CDR1 and CDR2: PRHDT and FYEKMQ (reference sequence). The ends lost 5 bases at V and 5 bases at J; junction bases unmatched: 10. The CDR3 is 15 amino acids. The CDR3 protein is CASSPWASGADEQYF. DNA for the CDR3: TGTGCCAGCAGCCCGTGGGCTAGCGGGGCGGACGAGCAGTACTTC.

This clonotype was counted ten times or more. This sequence joins TRBV4-2 and TRBJ1-5; the D is unclear. The CDR3 is 15 residues long. V shed 0 bases and J shed 6 bases, with 12 bases lying between them. CDR1 and CDR2 from the germline V gene are LGHNA and YNFKEQ. The CDR3 loop is CASSQDRRAGQPQHF. The CDR3 DNA follows: TGTGCCAGCAGCCAAGATCGACGGGCGGGTCAGCCCCAGCATTTT.

A note on this clonotype: This may be a read error, as it is one base from a much larger clone. This chain uses TRBV7-9 with TRBJ2-1, with unresolved D. The end of the DNA aligns better with TRBJ2-5, so the J call may be wrong. In germline, CDR1 is SEHNR, CDR2 FQNEAQ (reference sequence). This CDR3 is 13 amino acids long. The CDR3 reads CASSLGHVGAQYF. CDR3 in DNA: TGTGCCAGCAGCTTAGGACACGTTGGGGCCCAGTACTTC.

This clonotype came up many times. The genes are TRBV7-9 and TRBJ1-4, with D unresolved. The CDR3 has 14 residues. V was trimmed by 1 base and J by 10 bases, leaving 13 bases between them. Germline-derived CDR1 and CDR2 are SEHNR and FQNEAQ (reference sequence). The CDR3 bases are TGTGCCAGCAGCTTAGTATATCCGGGCCCAAAACTGTTTTTT. It codes for CASSLVYPGPKLFF.

Ten or more counts support this clonotype. The J gene is TRBJ1-2, the V gene TRBV4-1; D ambiguous. The germline V gene has CDR1 MGHRA and CDR2 YSYEKL. The CDR3 totals 16 residues. Trimming shortened V by 3 bases and J by 4 bases, and 18 bases separated the two germline ends. The DNA of the CDR3 is TGCGCCAGCAGCCACGACGGGGAGTCCGGAGGCTATGGCTACACCTTC. It encodes CASSHDGESGGYGYTF.

The sample holds many counts of this clonotype. In DNA, the CDR3 is TGTGCCAGCAGTTTATCTCTAGGGACAATATCCTACAATGAGCAGTTCTTC. Translating it yields CASSLSLGTISYNEQFF. The rearrangement links TRBV27 to TRBJ2-1, with a possible D match to TRBD1 (6 bases). In germline, CDR1 is MNHEY, CDR2 SMNVEV (reference sequence). The V end was cut by 0 bases, the J end by 1 base, with 13 bases between. The CDR3 sequence is 17 residues long.

This clonotype was counted many times. The chain is built from TRBV5-1 and TRBJ1-1, with D uncertain. V was clipped by 4 bases and J by 0 bases, with 13 bases between them. The CDR3 consists of 15 residues. Germline V gives CDR1 SGHRS, CDR2 YFSETQ. CDR3 bases: TGCGCCAGCAGCCTTGGTCGGGCCCTGAACACTGAAGCTTTCTTT. Protein sequence: CASSLGRALNTEAFF.